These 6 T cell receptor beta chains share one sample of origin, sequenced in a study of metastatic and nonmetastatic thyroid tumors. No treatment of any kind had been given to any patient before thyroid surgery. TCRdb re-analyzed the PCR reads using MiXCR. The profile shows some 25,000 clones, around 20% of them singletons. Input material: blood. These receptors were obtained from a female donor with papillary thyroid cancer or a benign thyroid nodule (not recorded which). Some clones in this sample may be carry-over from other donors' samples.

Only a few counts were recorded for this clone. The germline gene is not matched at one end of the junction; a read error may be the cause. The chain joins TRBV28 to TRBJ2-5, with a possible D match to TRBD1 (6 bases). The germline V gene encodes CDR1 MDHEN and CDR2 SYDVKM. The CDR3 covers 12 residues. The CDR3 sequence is CASSTGRETQYF. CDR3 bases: TGTGCCAGCAGTACAGGGCGAGAGACACAGTACTTC. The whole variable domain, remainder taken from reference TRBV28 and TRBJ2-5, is DVKVTQSSRYLVKRTGEKVFLECVQDMDHENMFWYRQDPGLGLRLIYFSYDVKMKEKGDIPEGYSVSREKKERFSLILESASTNQTSMYLCASSTGRETQYFGPGTRLLVL.

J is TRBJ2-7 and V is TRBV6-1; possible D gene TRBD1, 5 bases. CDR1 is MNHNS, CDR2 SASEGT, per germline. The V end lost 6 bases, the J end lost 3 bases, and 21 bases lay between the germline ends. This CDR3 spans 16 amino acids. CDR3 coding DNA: TGTGCCAGCAGGACCCCGTGTGGGGCGTGGGGCTACGAGCAGTACTTC. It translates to CASRTPCGAWGYEQYF.

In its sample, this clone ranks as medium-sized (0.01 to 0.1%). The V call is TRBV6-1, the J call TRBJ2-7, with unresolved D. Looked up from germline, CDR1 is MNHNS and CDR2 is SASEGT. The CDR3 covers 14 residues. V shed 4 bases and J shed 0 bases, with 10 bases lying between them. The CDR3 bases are TGTGCCAGCAGTGTACAGCCTAGCTCCTACGAGCAGTACTTC. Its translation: CASSVQPSSYEQYF.

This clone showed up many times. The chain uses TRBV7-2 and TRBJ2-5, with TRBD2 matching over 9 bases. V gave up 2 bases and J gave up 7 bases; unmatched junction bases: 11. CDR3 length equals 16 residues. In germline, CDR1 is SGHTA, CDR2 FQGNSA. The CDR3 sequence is CASSLRAGGILGTQYF. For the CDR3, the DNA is TGTGCCAGCAGCTTAAGAGCGGGAGGTATTCTAGGGACCCAGTACTTC.

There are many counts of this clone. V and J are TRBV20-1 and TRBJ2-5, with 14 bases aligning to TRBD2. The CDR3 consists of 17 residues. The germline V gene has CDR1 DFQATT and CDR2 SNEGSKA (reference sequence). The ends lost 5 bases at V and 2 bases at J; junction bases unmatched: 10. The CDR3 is CSAQILGLAGEQETQYF. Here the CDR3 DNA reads TGCAGTGCTCAAATCTTGGGACTAGCGGGAGAACAAGAGACCCAGTACTTC.

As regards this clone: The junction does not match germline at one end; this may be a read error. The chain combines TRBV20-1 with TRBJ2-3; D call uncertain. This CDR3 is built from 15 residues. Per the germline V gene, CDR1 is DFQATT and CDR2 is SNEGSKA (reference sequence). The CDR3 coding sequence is TGCAGGGCTCCGGACGGAATAAACGTTCCAGATCCGCAGTATTTT. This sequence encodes CRAPDGINVPDPQYF.